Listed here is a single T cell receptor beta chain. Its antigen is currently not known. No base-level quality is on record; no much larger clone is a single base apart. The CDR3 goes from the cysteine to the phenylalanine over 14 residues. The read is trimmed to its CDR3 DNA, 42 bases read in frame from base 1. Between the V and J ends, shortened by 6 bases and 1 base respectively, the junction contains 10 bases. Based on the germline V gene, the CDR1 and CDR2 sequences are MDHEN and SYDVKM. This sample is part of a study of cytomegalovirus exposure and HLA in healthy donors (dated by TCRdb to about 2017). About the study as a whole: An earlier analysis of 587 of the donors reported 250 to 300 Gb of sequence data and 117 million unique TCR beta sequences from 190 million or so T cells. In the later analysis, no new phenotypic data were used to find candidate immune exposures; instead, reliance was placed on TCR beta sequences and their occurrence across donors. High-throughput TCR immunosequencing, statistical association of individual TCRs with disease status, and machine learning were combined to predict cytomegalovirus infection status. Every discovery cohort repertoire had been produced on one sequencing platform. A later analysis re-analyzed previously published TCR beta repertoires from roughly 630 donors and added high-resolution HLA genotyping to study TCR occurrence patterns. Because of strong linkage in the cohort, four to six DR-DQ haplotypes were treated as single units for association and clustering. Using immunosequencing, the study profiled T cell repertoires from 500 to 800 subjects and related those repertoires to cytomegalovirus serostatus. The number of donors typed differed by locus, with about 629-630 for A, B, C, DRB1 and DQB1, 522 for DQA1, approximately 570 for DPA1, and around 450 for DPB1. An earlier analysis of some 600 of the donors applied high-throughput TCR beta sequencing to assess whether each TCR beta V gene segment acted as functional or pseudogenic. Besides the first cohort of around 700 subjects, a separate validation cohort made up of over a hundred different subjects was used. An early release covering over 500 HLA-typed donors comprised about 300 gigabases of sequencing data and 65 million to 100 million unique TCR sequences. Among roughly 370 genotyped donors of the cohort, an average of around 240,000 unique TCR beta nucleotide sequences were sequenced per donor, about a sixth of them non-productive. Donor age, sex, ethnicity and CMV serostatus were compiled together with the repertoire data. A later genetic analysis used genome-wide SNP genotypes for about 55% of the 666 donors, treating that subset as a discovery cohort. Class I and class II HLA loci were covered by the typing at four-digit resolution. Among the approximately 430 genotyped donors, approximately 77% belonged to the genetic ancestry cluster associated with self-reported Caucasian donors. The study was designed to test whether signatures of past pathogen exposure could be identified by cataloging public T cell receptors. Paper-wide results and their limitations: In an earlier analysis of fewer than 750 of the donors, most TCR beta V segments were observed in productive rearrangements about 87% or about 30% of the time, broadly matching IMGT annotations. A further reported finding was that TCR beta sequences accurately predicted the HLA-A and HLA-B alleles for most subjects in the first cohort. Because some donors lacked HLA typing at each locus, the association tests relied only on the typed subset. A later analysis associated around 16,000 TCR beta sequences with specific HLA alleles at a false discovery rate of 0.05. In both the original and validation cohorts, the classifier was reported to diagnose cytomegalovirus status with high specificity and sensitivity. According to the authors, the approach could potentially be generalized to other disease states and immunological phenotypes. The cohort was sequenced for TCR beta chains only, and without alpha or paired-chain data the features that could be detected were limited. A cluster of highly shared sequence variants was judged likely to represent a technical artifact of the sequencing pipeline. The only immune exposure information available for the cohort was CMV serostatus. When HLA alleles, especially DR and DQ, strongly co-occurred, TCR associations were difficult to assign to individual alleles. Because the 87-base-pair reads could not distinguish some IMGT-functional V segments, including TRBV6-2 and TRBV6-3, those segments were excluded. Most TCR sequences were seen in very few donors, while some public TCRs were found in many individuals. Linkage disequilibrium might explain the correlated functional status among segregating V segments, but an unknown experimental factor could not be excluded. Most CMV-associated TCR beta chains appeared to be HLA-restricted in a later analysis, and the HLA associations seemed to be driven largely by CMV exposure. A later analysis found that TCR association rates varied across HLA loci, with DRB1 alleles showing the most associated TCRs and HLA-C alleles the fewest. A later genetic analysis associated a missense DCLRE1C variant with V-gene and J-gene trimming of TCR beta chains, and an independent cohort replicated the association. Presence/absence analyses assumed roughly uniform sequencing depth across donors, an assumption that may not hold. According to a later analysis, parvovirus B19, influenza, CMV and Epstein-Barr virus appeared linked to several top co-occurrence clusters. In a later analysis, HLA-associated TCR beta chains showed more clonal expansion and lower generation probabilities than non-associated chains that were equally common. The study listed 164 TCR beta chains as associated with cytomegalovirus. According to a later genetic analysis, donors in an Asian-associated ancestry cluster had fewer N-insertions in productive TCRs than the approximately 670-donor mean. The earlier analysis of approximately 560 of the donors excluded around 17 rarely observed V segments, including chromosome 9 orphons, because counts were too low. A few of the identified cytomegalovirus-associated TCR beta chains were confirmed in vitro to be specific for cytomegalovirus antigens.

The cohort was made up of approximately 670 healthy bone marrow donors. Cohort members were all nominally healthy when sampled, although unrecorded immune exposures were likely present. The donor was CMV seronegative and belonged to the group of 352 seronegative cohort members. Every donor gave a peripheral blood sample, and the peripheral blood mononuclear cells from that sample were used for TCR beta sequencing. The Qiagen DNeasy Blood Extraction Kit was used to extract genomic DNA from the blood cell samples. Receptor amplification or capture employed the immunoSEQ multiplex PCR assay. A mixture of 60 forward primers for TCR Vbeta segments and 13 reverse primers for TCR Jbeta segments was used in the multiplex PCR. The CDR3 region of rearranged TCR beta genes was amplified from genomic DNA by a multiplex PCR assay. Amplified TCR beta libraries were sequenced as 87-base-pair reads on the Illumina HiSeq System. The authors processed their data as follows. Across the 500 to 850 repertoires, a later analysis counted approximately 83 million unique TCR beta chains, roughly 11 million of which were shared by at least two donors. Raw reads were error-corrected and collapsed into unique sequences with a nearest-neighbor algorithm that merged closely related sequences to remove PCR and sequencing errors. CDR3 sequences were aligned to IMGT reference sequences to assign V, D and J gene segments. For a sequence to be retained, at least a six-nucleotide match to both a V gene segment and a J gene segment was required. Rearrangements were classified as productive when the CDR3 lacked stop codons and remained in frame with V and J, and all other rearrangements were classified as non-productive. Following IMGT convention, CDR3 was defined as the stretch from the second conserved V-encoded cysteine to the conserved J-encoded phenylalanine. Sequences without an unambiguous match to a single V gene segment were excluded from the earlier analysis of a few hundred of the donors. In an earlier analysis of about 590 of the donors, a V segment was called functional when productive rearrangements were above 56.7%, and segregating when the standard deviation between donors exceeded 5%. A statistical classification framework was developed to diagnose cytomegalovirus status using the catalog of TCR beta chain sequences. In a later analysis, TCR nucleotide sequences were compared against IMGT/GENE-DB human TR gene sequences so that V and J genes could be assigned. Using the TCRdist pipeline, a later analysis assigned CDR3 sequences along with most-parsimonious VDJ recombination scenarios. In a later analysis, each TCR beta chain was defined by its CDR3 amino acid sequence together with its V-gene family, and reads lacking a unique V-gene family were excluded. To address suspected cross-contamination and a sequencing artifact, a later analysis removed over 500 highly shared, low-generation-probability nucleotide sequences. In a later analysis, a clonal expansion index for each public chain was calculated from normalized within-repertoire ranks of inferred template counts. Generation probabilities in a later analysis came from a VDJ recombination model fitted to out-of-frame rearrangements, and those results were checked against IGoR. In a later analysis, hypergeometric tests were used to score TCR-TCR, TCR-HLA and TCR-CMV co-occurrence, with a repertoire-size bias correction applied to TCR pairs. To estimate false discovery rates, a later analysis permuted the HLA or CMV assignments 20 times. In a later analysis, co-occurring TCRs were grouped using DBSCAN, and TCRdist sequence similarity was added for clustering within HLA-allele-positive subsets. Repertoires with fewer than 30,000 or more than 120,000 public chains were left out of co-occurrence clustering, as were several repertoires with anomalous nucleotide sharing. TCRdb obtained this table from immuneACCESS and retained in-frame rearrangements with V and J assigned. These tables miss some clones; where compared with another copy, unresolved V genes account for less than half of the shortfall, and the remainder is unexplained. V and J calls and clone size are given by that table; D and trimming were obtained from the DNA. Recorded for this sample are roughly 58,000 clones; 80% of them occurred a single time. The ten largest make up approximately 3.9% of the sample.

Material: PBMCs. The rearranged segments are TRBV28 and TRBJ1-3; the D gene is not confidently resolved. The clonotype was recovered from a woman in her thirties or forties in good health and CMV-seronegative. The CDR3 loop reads CASSGPGSGNTIYF. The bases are TGTGCCAGCAGCGGTCCGGGGTCTGGAAACACCATATATTTT.